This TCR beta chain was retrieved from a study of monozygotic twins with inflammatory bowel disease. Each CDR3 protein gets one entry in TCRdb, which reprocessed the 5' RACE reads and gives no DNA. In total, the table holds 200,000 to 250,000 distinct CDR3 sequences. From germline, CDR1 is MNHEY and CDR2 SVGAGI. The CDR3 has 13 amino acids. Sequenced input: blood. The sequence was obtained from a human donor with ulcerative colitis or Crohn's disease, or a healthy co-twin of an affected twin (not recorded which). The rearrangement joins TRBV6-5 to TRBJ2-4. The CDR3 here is CASSYGAKNIQYF.